The present entry profiles one TCR beta chain with its context. The antigen this receptor binds is unknown. No base quality information exists; no much larger clone differs at one position. In the prospective study, participants were about 18 to 95 years old, resided in 25 or so geographic areas of the United States, and were enrolled through a virtual design. To assign participants to cohorts, the prospective study relied on clinical history that participants themselves reported in a screening survey and a study questionnaire. Recovered participants in ImmuneRACE Cohort 3 were defined by two consecutive negative NP/OP PCR tests, clearance by a healthcare professional, or resolution of symptoms. In the prospective study, whole blood, serum and a nasopharyngeal or oropharyngeal swab were collected from each participant by mobile phlebotomists. Over a roughly 2-month period, participants in the prospective study had the option of providing additional blood draws and questionnaires. Before DNA extraction, blood samples from the prospective study were shipped at room temperature or frozen.

This sample was taken from a study of blood T cell repertoires in COVID-19 (dated by TCRdb to about 2020). Regarding the complete study: Samples covering the acute and convalescent phases of COVID-19 were provided by collaborators in the United States, Italy and Spain. The prospective study material was composed of cDNA or gDNA derived from T cells, B-cell-depleted T cells, or PBMCs. Subjects who had been exposed to COVID-19, were actively infected with it, or had recovered from it provided the deeply sampled blood TCRbeta repertoires that made up the dataset. The repertoires were released in a freely available public database meant as a resource for research on the immune response to SARS-CoV-2. The samples were drawn from the first 160 participants of the ongoing ImmuneRACE study and from 950 to 1,500 subjects provided by 6 global collaborators. Nearly every sample came with metadata listing a de-identified subject ID, COVID-19 status, age in years and sex. Where HLA class I and class II types were available, the types were taken from metadata supplied by the sample provider, not from assay-based typing. Points the paper makes about the study in general: Clinical and demographic metadata were provided uncurated, with the amount varying by source and participant.

For CDR1 and CDR2, the germline V gene lists SGHDT and YYEEEE. V loses 4 bases of germline sequence and J loses 7 bases, and the interval between the two ends is 26 bases. The CDR3 measures 17 amino acids from cysteine to phenylalanine. CDR3 DNA only is kept here, 51 bases in frame from base 1. TCRbeta CDR3 regions were amplified from genomic DNA by means of the immunoSEQ Assay, a bias-controlled multiplex PCR. The authors' analysis ran thus. The number of nucleated cells in each sample was estimated by amplification of reference gene primers within the assay. Sequence reads were collapsed and filtered to measure the absolute abundance of every unique TCRbeta CDR3 rearrangement. For each sample, productive Simpson clonality was calculated as the square root of Simpson's diversity index over productive rearrangements. TCRdb holds this immuneACCESS table with in-frame rearrangements only. Some clones are missing; in checked studies, unresolved V genes explain under half, and the rest has no known cause. V and J calls and clone size are those listed in that table; D and trimming were worked out from the DNA. The sample profile shows under 300,000 clones; approximately 86% of them were found once. The top ten constitute 1% of the sample.

The sequencing sample was made of PBMCs or T cells enriched from blood (not recorded which). This sequence uses TRBV5-6 and TRBJ1-1, with TRBD1 perhaps the D gene, on 5 matching bases. This clonotype was sampled from a woman aged 25 to 39 who had recovered from COVID-19. The DNA is as follows: TGTGCCAGCAGCCCTCTAGGGGCGGATGATGCGGGAAGTGAAGCTTTCTTT. Translated, it reads CASSPLGADDAGSEAFF.